The next 21 T cell receptor beta chains were all read from a single sample in a study of blood T cell repertoires in COVID-19 (dated by TCRdb to about 2020). Libraries were built with the immunoSEQ multiplex PCR assay. This is the immuneACCESS table as TCRdb keeps it, with only in-frame sequences that have V and J called. A part of the clones is gone; compared with another copy, unresolved V genes explain less than half, and the rest is unexplained. The sample table holds approximately 200,000 clones, of which about 86% were seen once. The ten top clones hold 2.5% to 3.5% of the sample. Sequencing was done on a sample of peripheral blood. The receptors come from a woman in her 30s with active or convalescent COVID-19.

The V and J genes are TRBV7-2 and TRBJ1-2, with D hard to call. CDR1 is SGHTA, CDR2 FQGNSA, per germline. This CDR3 is built from 11 residues. Trimming took 3 bases from V and 7 from J, leaving 6 bases between them. In nucleotides, the CDR3 is TGTGCCAGCAGCTTCTTAATTGGCTACACCTTC. It is translated as CASSFLIGYTF.

The J gene is TRBJ2-3, the V gene TRBV2; TRBD2 matches at 9 bases. The CDR3 contains 16 residues. Germline V gene data show CDR1 as SNHLY and CDR2 as FYNNEI. Trimming removed 5 bases from V and 2 bases from J; junction bases left unmatched: 8. CDR3 in DNA: TGTGCCAGCAGTCAGCATAGCGGGGGAGACACAGATACGCAGTATTTT. This translates into CASSQHSGGDTDTQYF.

The chain combines TRBV5-4 with TRBJ1-2; TRBD1 agrees at 8 bases. The length of the CDR3 is 17 residues. V lost 2 bases and J lost 7; bases outside the gene matches: 16. Germline V lookup: CDR1 SGHNT, CDR2 YYREEE (reference sequence). The CDR3 here is CASSFGAPGQAIGGYTF. The CDR3 bases are TGTGCCAGCAGCTTTGGGGCCCCGGGACAGGCGATAGGTGGCTACACCTTC.

Only one count was recorded for this clone. The V and J genes are TRBV11-2 and TRBJ2-3, with TRBD2 identical over 11 bases. CDR3 size: 15 residues. Germline V gives CDR1 SGHAT, CDR2 FQNNGV. With 5 bases clipped from V and 5 bases from J, the junction kept 6 bases outside the gene matches. CDR3: CASSLTSGSIDTQYF. The DNA for the CDR3 is TGTGCCAGCAGCCTTACTAGCGGGAGTATAGATACGCAGTATTTT.

This sequence joins TRBV19 and TRBJ2-1, with D tentatively TRBD2 (6 bases). V was clipped by 5 bases and J by 10 bases, with 12 bases between them. This CDR3 comprises 12 residues. Germline V lookup: CDR1 LNHDA, CDR2 SQIVND (reference sequence). In DNA, the CDR3 is TGTGCCAGTAGTGTGGGGCGGGACGAGCAGTTCTTC. Translating gives CASSVGRDEQFF.

This clone was found once. The CDR3 here is CASSFYRDSYTYEQYF. CDR3 nucleotides: TGTGCCAGCAGCTTTTACCGGGACAGTTACACCTACGAGCAGTACTTC. The gene calls are TRBV7-2 and TRBJ2-7; TRBD1 aligns across 7 bases. Trimming cost V 3 bases and J 2 bases; bases outside gene matches: 10. This CDR3 spans 16 amino acids. Germline CDR1 SGHTA, CDR2 FQGNSA.

The chain is built from TRBV5-4 and TRBJ1-1; 7 bases are a match to TRBD1. The CDR3 runs 13 residues. CDR1 and CDR2 from the germline V gene are SGHNT and YYREEE (reference sequence). Trimming removed 2 bases from V and 7 bases from J; junction bases left unmatched: 5. CDR3: CASSFDREGEAFF. The CDR3 region has the DNA TGTGCCAGCAGCTTCGACAGGGAAGGTGAAGCTTTCTTT. The full variable domain, with the rest looked up from reference TRBV5-4 and TRBJ1-1, is ETGVTQSPTHLIKTRGQQVTLRCSSQSGHNTVSWYQQALGQGPQFIFQYYREEENGRGNFPPRFSGLQFPNYSSELNVNALELDDSALYLCASSFDREGEAFFGQGTRLTVV.

The chain uses TRBV11-2 and TRBJ1-4, with D perhaps matching TRBD1 (5 bases). The V and J ends lost 1 base and 0 bases respectively, with 9 bases between them. Germline lookup yields CDR1 SGHAT and CDR2 FQNNGV. This CDR3 spans 16 amino acids. This chain's CDR3 is CASSLVGGATNEKLFF. In nucleotides, the CDR3 is TGTGCCAGCAGCTTAGTGGGAGGGGCAACTAATGAAAAACTGTTTTTT.

Worth noting for this clone: It may be a read error: a sequence one base away is much more abundant. The gene calls are TRBV28 and TRBJ1-5; D is unresolved. Trimming took off 2 bases at V and 4 bases at J, with 6 bases between the two ends. In germline, CDR1 is MDHEN, CDR2 SYDVKM. The CDR3 spans 13 residues. The CDR3 DNA sequence: TGTGCCAGCAGTTTAGCGGAGAATCAGCCCCAGCATTTT. Translated, it gives CASSLAENQPQHF.

The sample holds one count of this clone. The chain is built from TRBV21-1 and TRBJ1-2; the D segment call TRBD1 is taken from the table without a DNA check. TRBV21-1 constitutes a pseudogene. The CDR3 loop spans 17 amino acids. The CDR3 protein is CASSKEREGELPVGYTF. The CDR3 region has the DNA TGTGCCAGCAGCAAAGAACGTGAGGGGGAACTTCCCGTTGGCTACACCTTC.

The chain combines TRBV14 with TRBJ2-5; D is ambiguous. Germline V gene data show CDR1 as SGHDN and CDR2 as FVKESK. V was pared by 1 base and J by 5 bases, with 8 bases between. The CDR3 is 13 residues long. CDR3: CASSQVVLETQYF. The CDR3 coding sequence is TGTGCCAGCAGCCAAGTTGTCTTGGAGACCCAGTACTTC.

The V call is TRBV28, the J call TRBJ2-2, with TRBD2 as a possible D gene (6 bases). Trimming left V 8 bases short and J 3 bases short, with 10 bases between. The CDR3 sequence is 13 residues long. Germline V lookup: CDR1 MDHEN, CDR2 SYDVKM. CDR3 protein: CASFRGDTGELFF. Here the CDR3 DNA reads TGTGCCAGCTTCCGCGGGGACACCGGGGAGCTGTTTTTT.

This rearrangement joins TRBV27 to TRBJ2-1, with 11 bases lining up with TRBD2. CDR3 size: 18 residues. V trimming: 10 bases; J trimming: 0 bases; junction bases outside the gene matches: 14. Germline CDR1 MNHEY, CDR2 SMNVEV (reference sequence). CDR3 DNA sequence: TGTGCCACCCTATCGGGGCTAGCGGGAGGTCGCTCCTACAATGAGCAGTTCTTC. Translation: CATLSGLAGGRSYNEQFF.

The chain has TRBV12-3 or TRBV12-4 and TRBJ1-1; the D gene is possibly TRBD1 (6 bases). This CDR3 contains 13 residues. The V gene lost 11 bases and the J gene lost 3 bases, with 16 bases spanning the gap. The CDR3 DNA reads TGTGCCGCTGGCGGGGGGCTCGACACTGAAGCTTTCTTT. Translation: CAAGGGLDTEAFF.

V is TRBV11-3 and J is TRBJ2-1, with D unresolved. V was trimmed by 1 base and J by 0 bases, leaving 7 bases between them. The CDR3 totals 15 residues. Germline values: CDR1 SGHNT, CDR2 YENEEA. The CDR3 here is CASSLALPSYNEQFF. The CDR3 DNA sequence: TGTGCCAGCAGCTTAGCACTACCCTCCTACAATGAGCAGTTCTTC.

This clone was seen just once. The gene calls are TRBV19 and TRBJ1-2, with TRBD1 identical over 9 bases. Germline CDR1 and CDR2: LNHDA and SQIVND (reference sequence). The CDR3 length is 16 residues. V shed 2 bases and J 8 bases; nucleotides not matched to a gene: 12. The CDR3 spells CASSISWTGDRRGYTF. In DNA, the CDR3 is TGTGCCAGTAGTATATCGTGGACAGGGGATCGGCGCGGCTACACCTTC.

This clone came up once. The V and J genes are TRBV27 and TRBJ2-1, with 7 nucleotides matching TRBD2. J lost 8 bases, V lost 4 bases, and 14 bases had no gene match. Germline V CDR1 and CDR2: MNHEY, SMNVEV (reference sequence). The CDR3 contains 16 residues. The CDR3 sequence: CASSWRGLGLGDEQFF. The CDR3 bases are TGTGCCAGCAGTTGGCGAGGACTAGGATTAGGCGATGAGCAGTTCTTC.

The chain links TRBV5-1 to TRBJ1-5; TRBD1 is a possible D gene (5 bases). The CDR3 consists of 15 residues. From germline, CDR1 is SGHRS and CDR2 YFSETQ. Trimming left V 5 bases short and J 7 bases short, with 19 bases between. The DNA of the CDR3 is TGCGCCAGCAGTCGTGAACCGGGTCGGGGGCAGCCCCAGCATTTT. Translated: CASSREPGRGQPQHF.

The chain carries TRBV7-9 and TRBJ1-2; D not certain. The ends were cut back, 3 bases at V and 1 base at J, with 9 bases in the middle. Germline assignment: CDR1 SEHNR and CDR2 FQNEAQ (reference sequence). The CDR3 totals 14 residues. CDR3 in amino acids: CASSLWELNYGYTF. CDR3 in DNA: TGTGCCAGCAGCTTGTGGGAGCTTAACTATGGCTACACCTTC.

CDR3: CASSPGTTPSEQFF. The CDR3 bases are TGTGCCAGCAGCCCCGGGACTACTCCCTCGGAGCAGTTCTTC. This sequence joins TRBV11-3 and TRBJ2-1; TRBD2 matches at 7 bases. The CDR3 runs to 14 residues. CDR1 and CDR2 (germline): SGHNT, YENEEA. Germline trimming cut 5 bases from V and 10 bases from J; bases unmatched to any gene: 11.

The chain is built from TRBV6-1 and TRBJ2-1, with 12 bases identical to TRBD2. Trimming cost V 2 bases and J 0 bases; bases outside gene matches: 2. Germline values: CDR1 MNHNS, CDR2 SASEGT. CDR3 length equals 17 residues. The CDR3 loop is CASSELAGGLSYNEQFF. The CDR3 bases are TGTGCCAGCAGTGAACTAGCGGGGGGGCTCTCCTACAATGAGCAGTTCTTC.